These T cell receptor beta chains were read from a single sample in a study of CD8 T cells in Susac syndrome. Via MiXCR, TCRdb re-called the immunoSEQ multiplex PCR reads, giving one row per CDR3 protein. The sample has under 550,000 distinct CDR3 sequences; more than 80% are singletons. Sequenced sample: CD8+ T cells from PBMCs. The receptors derive from a human donor with multiple sclerosis. Both conserved end residues are part of each CDR3. The D gene is left open where the match is weak. Expanded clones get a size class; other rows say once, few or many, or leave the size out.

V gene	J gene	D gene	CDR3 length	clone size	CDR3 DNA	CDR3 protein
TRBV5-4	TRBJ1-1	TRBD1	15	NA	TGTGCCAGCAGCTACCGGACAGGGGGAAATACTGAAGCTTTCTTT	CASSYRTGGNTEAFF
TRBV4-1	TRBJ1-2	TRBD1	15	NA	TGCGCCAGCAGCCAACTGCAGGGGGCTAACTATGGCTACACCTTC	CASSQLQGANYGYTF
TRBV7-9	TRBJ2-5	TRBD1	15	NA	TGTGCCAGCAGCTTAATAGGACAGGGGAAGGAGACCCAGTACTTC	CASSLIGQGKETQYF
TRBV6-2/TRBV6-3	TRBJ2-7	NA	14	few	TGTGCCAGCGGATGGGGTACCCCACGGGACGAGCAGTACTTC	CASGWGTPRDEQYF
TRBV7-8	TRBJ2-7	TRBD2	16	NA	TGTGCCAGCAGCCATCCCGCTAGCGGGGGGGCCAGCGGGCAGTACTTC	CASSHPASGGASGQYF
TRBV30	TRBJ1-1	TRBD1	14	NA	TGTGCCTGGAGGCTACAGGGGGCTTGGACTGAAGCTTTCTTT	CAWRLQGAWTEAFF
TRBV6-5	TRBJ2-1	NA	13	few	TGTGCCAGCTCTCCCACAGTACGTAATGAGCAGTTCTTC	CASSPTVRNEQFF
TRBV27	TRBJ1-5	NA	14	few	TGTGCCAGCAGTATGTCCCCGGGAGATCAGCCCCAGCATTTT	CASSMSPGDQPQHF
TRBV12-3/TRBV12-4	TRBJ2-1	TRBD1	13	NA	TGTGCCAGCGGCACAGGGGCTGGCAATGAGCAGTTCTTC	CASGTGAGNEQFF
TRBV19	TRBJ1-5	TRBD1	14	NA	TGTGCCAGTATGACAGGGGAAGGCAATCAGCCCCAGCATTTT	CASMTGEGNQPQHF
TRBV29-1	TRBJ2-2	NA	10	once	TGCAGCGGTGGGACCGGGGAGCTGTTTTTT	CSGGTGELFF
TRBV2	TRBJ2-5	NA	13	NA	TGTGCCAGCGTAAAAAGCAACCAAGAGACCCAGTACTTC	CASVKSNQETQYF
TRBV4-2	TRBJ2-5	TRBD1	17	NA	TGTGCCAGCAGCCCAAAAGGCCAGGGGGCTATCGAAGAGACCCAGTACTTC	CASSPKGQGAIEETQYF
TRBV11-2	TRBJ2-1	NA	10	few	TGTGCCAGCGGCAAGAATGAGCAGTTCTTC	CASGKNEQFF
TRBV27	TRBJ1-5	NA	14	NA	TGTGCCAGCAGTTTCGGGGGGGCCGCTCAGCCCCAGCATTTT	CASSFGGAAQPQHF
TRBV28	TRBJ2-7	TRBD1	16	NA	TGTGCCAGCAGTTTATGGGGCGACAGGGTTACATACGAGCAGTACTTC	CASSLWGDRVTYEQYF
TRBV13	TRBJ2-7	NA	12	NA	TGTGCCAGCAGCTTATATCCCTACGAGCAGTACTTC	CASSLYPYEQYF
TRBV4-1	TRBJ2-7	TRBD1	17	NA	TGCGCCAGCAGCCAAGATTTCAAGGGGGCGAGTGCCTACGAGCAGTACTTC	CASSQDFKGASAYEQYF
TRBV12-3/TRBV12-4	TRBJ1-5	NA	17	NA	TGTGCCAGCAGTCCCGAAGGCAGCCCCTATAGCAATCAGCCCCAGCATTTT	CASSPEGSPYSNQPQHF
TRBV6-1	TRBJ2-3	NA	15	NA	TGTGCCAGCATCCCTTTCGGACTAACGACAGATACGCAGTATTTT	CASIPFGLTTDTQYF
TRBV12-3/TRBV12-4	TRBJ2-3	TRBD2	15	NA	TGTGCCAGCAGTCATAGCGGGGGGGCCGCAGATACGCAGTATTTT	CASSHSGGAADTQYF
TRBV4-1	TRBJ2-2	NA	15	NA	TGCGCCAGCAGCCAAGTTTCAGCCCCGGGCGGGGAGCTGTTTTTT	CASSQVSAPGGELFF
TRBV27	TRBJ2-7	NA	17	NA	TGTGCCAGCAGTTTTGACTATAAGCGCTCAGGATACTACGAGCAGTACTTC	CASSFDYKRSGYYEQYF
TRBV30	TRBJ1-1	NA	15	NA	TGTGCCTGCGATGAAGGGGTTAATAGAGGTACTGAAGCTTTCTTT	CACDEGVNRGTEAFF
TRBV3-1	TRBJ1-5	NA	15	NA	TGTGCCAGCAGCCAGCCCTCCGGGGCTGGACAGCCCCAGCATTTT	CASSQPSGAGQPQHF
TRBV27	TRBJ1-2	NA	14	NA	TGTGCCAGCAGTTTTAATGAGGCCTCGTCCGGCTACACCTTC	CASSFNEASSGYTF
TRBV12-3/TRBV12-4	TRBJ2-1	TRBD1	14	NA	TGTGCCACAAAGCACCGGGACAGGACAAATGAGCAGTTCTTC	CATKHRDRTNEQFF
TRBV13	TRBJ1-1	NA	19	NA	TGTGCCAGCAGCTTAGGCCATCTCTCTCGGGGGGGCACGGACACTGAAGCTTTCTTT	CASSLGHLSRGGTDTEAFF
TRBV13	TRBJ2-1	TRBD2	15	NA	TGTGCCAGCAGAAAACGGGCTAGCGGGAGGAATGAGCAGTTCTTC	CASRKRASGRNEQFF